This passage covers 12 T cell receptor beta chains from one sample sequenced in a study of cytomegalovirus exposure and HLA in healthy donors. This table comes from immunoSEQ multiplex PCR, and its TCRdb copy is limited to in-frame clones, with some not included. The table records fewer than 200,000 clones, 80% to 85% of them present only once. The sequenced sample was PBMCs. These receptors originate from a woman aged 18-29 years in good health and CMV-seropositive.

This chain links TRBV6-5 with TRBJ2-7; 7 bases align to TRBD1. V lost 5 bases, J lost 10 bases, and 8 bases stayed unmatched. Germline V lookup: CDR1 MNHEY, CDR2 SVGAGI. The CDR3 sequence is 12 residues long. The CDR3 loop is CASSKKGAQQYF. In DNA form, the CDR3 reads TGTGCCAGCAGTAAAAAGGGGGCCCAACAGTACTTC.

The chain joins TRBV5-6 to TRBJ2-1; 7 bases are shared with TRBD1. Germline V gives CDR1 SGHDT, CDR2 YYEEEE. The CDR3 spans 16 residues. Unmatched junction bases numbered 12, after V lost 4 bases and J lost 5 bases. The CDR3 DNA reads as TGTGCCAGCAGCCCCCCGCCGGGACAGTTTAACAATGAGCAGTTCTTC. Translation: CASSPPPGQFNNEQFF.

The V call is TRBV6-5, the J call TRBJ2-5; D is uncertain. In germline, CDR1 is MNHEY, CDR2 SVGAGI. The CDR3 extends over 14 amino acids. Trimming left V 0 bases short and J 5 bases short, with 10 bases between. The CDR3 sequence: CASSYSGNRETQYF. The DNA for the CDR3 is TGTGCCAGCAGTTACTCGGGCAATAGGGAGACCCAGTACTTC.

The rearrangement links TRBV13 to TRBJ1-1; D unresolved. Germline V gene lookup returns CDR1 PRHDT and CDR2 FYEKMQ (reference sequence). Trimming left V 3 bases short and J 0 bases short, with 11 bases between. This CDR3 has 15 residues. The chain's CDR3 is CASSLVGLMNTEAFF. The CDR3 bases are TGTGCCAGCAGCTTGGTTGGACTCATGAACACTGAAGCTTTCTTT.

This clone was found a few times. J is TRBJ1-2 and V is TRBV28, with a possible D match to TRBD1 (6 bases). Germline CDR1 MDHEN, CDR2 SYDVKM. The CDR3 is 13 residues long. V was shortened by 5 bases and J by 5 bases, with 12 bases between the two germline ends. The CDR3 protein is CASSTLQGYGYTF. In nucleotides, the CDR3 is TGTGCCAGCAGTACACTACAGGGTTATGGCTACACCTTC.

CDR3 region: CASSLGLAGGKSTDTQYF. The DNA for the CDR3 is TGTGCCAGCAGCTTAGGACTAGCGGGGGGCAAAAGCACAGATACGCAGTATTTT. V and J are TRBV7-2 and TRBJ2-3; 13 bases are shared with TRBD2. Germline CDR1 is SGHTA and CDR2 is FQGNSA. This CDR3 is 18 amino acids long. V shed 1 base, J shed 0 bases, and the junction held 4 bases outside the gene matches.

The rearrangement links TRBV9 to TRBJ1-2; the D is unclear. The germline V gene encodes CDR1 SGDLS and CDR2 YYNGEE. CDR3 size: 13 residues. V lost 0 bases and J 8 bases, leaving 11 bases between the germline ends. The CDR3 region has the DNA TGTGCCAGCAGCGTAGAACAAAACCAGGGCTACACCTTC. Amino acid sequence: CASSVEQNQGYTF.

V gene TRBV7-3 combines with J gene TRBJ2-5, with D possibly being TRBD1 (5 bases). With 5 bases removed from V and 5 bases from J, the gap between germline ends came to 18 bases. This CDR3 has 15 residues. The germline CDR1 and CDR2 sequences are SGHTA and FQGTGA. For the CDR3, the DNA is TGTGCCAGCAGCCCAAACAAGGGGCGTGAGGAGACCCAGTACTTC. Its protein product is CASSPNKGREETQYF. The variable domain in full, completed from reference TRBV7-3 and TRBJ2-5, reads GAGVSQTPSNKVTEKGKYVELRCDPISGHTALYWYRQSLGQGPEFLIYFQGTGAADDSGLPNDRFFAVRPEGSVSTLKIQRTERGDSAVYLCASSPNKGREETQYFGPGTRLLVL.

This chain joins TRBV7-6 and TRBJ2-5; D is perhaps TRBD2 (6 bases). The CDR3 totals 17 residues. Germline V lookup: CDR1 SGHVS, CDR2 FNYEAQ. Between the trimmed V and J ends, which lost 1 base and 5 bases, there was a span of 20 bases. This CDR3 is CASSLDGVAGGVETQYF. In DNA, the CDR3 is TGTGCCAGCAGCTTAGATGGGGTGGCCGGCGGGGTGGAGACCCAGTACTTC.

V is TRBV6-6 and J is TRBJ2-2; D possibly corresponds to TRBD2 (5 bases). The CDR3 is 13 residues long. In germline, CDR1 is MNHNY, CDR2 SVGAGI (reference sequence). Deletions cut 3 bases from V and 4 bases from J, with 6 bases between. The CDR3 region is CASSYAGTGELFF. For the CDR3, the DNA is TGTGCCAGCAGTTATGCGGGCACCGGGGAGCTGTTTTTT.

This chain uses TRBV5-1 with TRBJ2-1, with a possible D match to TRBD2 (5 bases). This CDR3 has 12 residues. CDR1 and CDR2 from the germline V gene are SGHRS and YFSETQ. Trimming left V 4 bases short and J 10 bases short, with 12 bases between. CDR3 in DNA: TGCGCCAGCAGCCCGGAGGTCCCCGAGCAGTTCTTC. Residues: CASSPEVPEQFF.

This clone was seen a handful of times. The CDR3 is CASSNDRANTGELFF. CDR3 nucleotides: TGTGCCAGCAGCAACGACAGGGCGAACACCGGGGAGCTGTTTTTT. The chain uses TRBV5-4 and TRBJ2-2, with TRBD1 identical over 7 bases. V shed 4 bases, J shed 0 bases, and the junction held 3 bases outside the gene matches. This CDR3 is 15 amino acids long. The germline CDR1 and CDR2 sequences are SGHNT and YYREEE (reference sequence).